In its sample, the clone carrying this T cell receptor (beta chain) was seen a few times. The sample originates from a study of T-cell memory formation after mild COVID-19. The wider study: Largely donor-specific sequence clusters came from two donors.

MiXCR, applied by TCRdb to the 5' RACE reads, yields one record per CDR3 protein. The table has around 250,000 distinct CDR3 sequences, around 15% seen once. Germline CDR1 and CDR2: SGHTA and FQGNSA. The CDR3 sequence is 16 residues long. With 4 bases clipped from V and 0 bases from J, the junction kept 5 bases outside the gene matches. Specimen: PBMCs or a T cell subset sorted from them (not recorded which). The genes are TRBV7-2 and TRBJ2-7; 11 bases are shared with TRBD2. The TCR sequence derives from a man between 18 and 29 years old who had mild COVID-19 (a few samples of this study predate the infection). Cell type and time point are not known. CDR3 sequence reads: CASSSQTSGVSYEQYF. DNA of the CDR3: TGTGCCAGCAGCTCCCAGACTAGCGGGGTCTCCTACGAGCAGTACTTC.